The 18 T cell receptor beta chains reported below all come from one sample, sequenced in a study of T cell changes during pregnancy in multiple sclerosis. Here immunoSEQ multiplex PCR was the method, and the copy in TCRdb shows in-frame clones only, minus some. The sample yields some 100,000 clones, about 94% seen once. Source: peripheral blood, taken before pregnancy. These receptors came from a female donor with multiple sclerosis, enrolled in a pregnancy study.

V and J are TRBV29-1 and TRBJ1-1; perhaps TRBD1 as D (5 bases). The CDR3 totals 13 residues. The germline V and J ends were trimmed by 0 bases and 5 bases, with 10 bases remaining between them. Per the germline V gene, CDR1 is SQVTM and CDR2 is ANQGSEA. The chain's CDR3 is CSVEEVGRTEAFF. The CDR3 DNA reads TGCAGCGTTGAAGAGGTGGGGCGAACTGAAGCTTTCTTT.

DNA for the CDR3: TGTGCCAGCAGCTCTCCGGGACTAGCGGGATCCTACGAGCAGTACTTC. This codes for CASSSPGLAGSYEQYF. The chain uses TRBV28 and TRBJ2-7; 13 bases match TRBD2. J was trimmed by 1 base and V by 6 bases; bases with no gene match: 6. This CDR3 region has 16 residues. Germline V lookup: CDR1 MDHEN, CDR2 SYDVKM.

V and J are TRBV5-6 and TRBJ1-5; 8 bases align to TRBD1. This CDR3 comprises 18 residues. CDR1 and CDR2 (germline): SGHDT, YYEEEE. V was pared by 2 bases and J by 1 base, with 11 bases of the junction left unmatched. CDR3 bases: TGTGCCAGCAGCTTCGGCGTTCAGGGGGCGATGAGCAATCAGCCCCAGCATTTT. It codes for CASSFGVQGAMSNQPQHF. Drawing the rest from reference TRBV5-6 and TRBJ1-5, the complete variable domain is DAGVTQSPTHLIKTRGQQVTLRCSPKSGHDTVSWYQQALGQGPQFIFQYYEEEERQRGNFPDRFSGHQFPNYSSELNVNALLLGDSALYLCASSFGVQGAMSNQPQHFGDGTRLSIL.

V and J are TRBV28 and TRBJ1-1, with D perhaps matching TRBD1 (6 bases). The length of the CDR3 is 13 residues. Trimming removed 4 bases from V and 5 bases from J, with 11 bases in between. Germline CDR1 MDHEN, CDR2 SYDVKM. CDR3 residues: CASSWEQGTEAFF. The DNA for the CDR3 is TGTGCCAGCAGTTGGGAACAGGGAACTGAAGCTTTCTTT.

V is TRBV7-6 and J is TRBJ2-5, with D unclear. Germline V CDR1 and CDR2: SGHVS, FNYEAQ. The CDR3 runs 13 residues. With 0 bases removed from V and 5 bases from J, the gap between germline ends came to 7 bases. CDR3 protein: CASSLATGETQYF. CDR3 nucleotides: TGTGCCAGCAGCTTAGCGACCGGGGAGACCCAGTACTTC.

This rearrangement joins TRBV18 to TRBJ2-1; a weak D match, TRBD2 (5 bases). The V end lost 2 bases, the J end lost 0 bases, and 14 bases lay between the germline ends. Germline assignment: CDR1 KGHSH and CDR2 LQKENI. CDR3 size: 17 residues. CDR3 sequence reads: CASSPEGVPSSYNEQFF. The CDR3, as DNA: TGTGCCAGCTCACCAGAGGGTGTTCCAAGCTCCTACAATGAGCAGTTCTTC. Supplemented by reference TRBV18 and TRBJ2-1, the full variable domain reads NAGVMQNPRHLVRRRGQEARLRCSPMKGHSHVYWYRQLPEEGLKFMVYLQKENIIDESGMPKERFSAEFPKEGPSILRIQQVVRGDSAAYFCASSPEGVPSSYNEQFFGPGTRLTVL.

This chain connects TRBV9 to TRBJ2-2; 7 bases match TRBD1. With V trimmed by 5 bases and J by 5 bases, 12 bases remained unmatched. There are 16 residues in the CDR3. Germline V lookup: CDR1 SGDLS, CDR2 YYNGEE. CDR3 sequence: CASRPGAGGRTGELFF. The CDR3, as DNA: TGTGCCAGCAGGCCCGGGGCAGGGGGACGGACCGGGGAGCTGTTTTTT.

V gene TRBV5-1 combines with J gene TRBJ2-1; the match to TRBD2 covers 10 bases. Germline V CDR1 and CDR2: SGHRS, YFSETQ. Unmatched junction bases numbered 7, after V lost 2 bases and J lost 8 bases. CDR3 length equals 15 residues. CDR3 DNA: TGCGCCAGCAGCTTAGGAGCGGGAGGGCATGATGAGCAGTTCTTC. Translating it yields CASSLGAGGHDEQFF. Complete variable domain (other parts from reference TRBV5-1 and TRBJ2-1): KAGVTQTPRYLIKTRGQQVTLSCSPISGHRSVSWYQQTPGQGLQFLFEYFSETQRNKGNFPGRFSGRQFSNSRSEMNVSTLELGDSALYLCASSLGAGGHDEQFFGPGTRLTVL.

The chain recombines TRBV6-1 with TRBJ2-5, with unresolved D. The germline V gene has CDR1 MNHNS and CDR2 SASEGT. Trimming left V 6 bases short and J 4 bases short, with 9 bases between. The CDR3 loop spans 12 amino acids. In nucleotides, the CDR3 is TGTGCCAGCAGGGCCCCTCCAGAGACCCAGTACTTC. Protein: CASRAPPETQYF.

The chain carries TRBV19 and TRBJ2-7; D ambiguous. The CDR3 extends over 13 amino acids. Germline V gene lookup returns CDR1 LNHDA and CDR2 SQIVND (reference sequence). The V end lost 3 bases, the J end lost 3 bases, and 9 bases lay between the germline ends. CDR3 in amino acids: CASSMGSGYEQYF. In DNA, the CDR3 is TGTGCCAGTAGTATGGGTTCGGGCTACGAGCAGTACTTC.

This clone was counted a single time. The rearrangement links TRBV6-1 to TRBJ2-7; 8 bases are shared with TRBD1. V shed 8 bases and J 3 bases; nucleotides not matched to a gene: 12. CDR1 is MNHNS and CDR2 is SASEGT in the germline V gene. The CDR3 totals 15 residues. The CDR3 DNA is TGTGCCAGCTACTCGGTCGGGACAGGCAACTACGAGCAGTACTTC. It specifies CASYSVGTGNYEQYF.

The chain links TRBV11-1 to TRBJ2-7, with 8 bases matching TRBD1. The CDR3 loop spans 15 amino acids. J was trimmed by 2 bases and V by 3 bases; bases with no gene match: 6. The germline V gene encodes CDR1 SGHAT and CDR2 FQDESV (reference sequence). The CDR3 nucleotides are TGTGCCAGCAGCTTCGGGACAGGTCGGACCTACGAGCAGTACTTC. Translation: CASSFGTGRTYEQYF.

The V call is TRBV9, the J call TRBJ2-7; weak D call: TRBD1 (5 bases). Germline V gene lookup returns CDR1 SGDLS and CDR2 YYNGEE. There are 14 residues in the CDR3. Trimming removed 2 bases at V and 1 base at J, with 10 bases between. The DNA for the CDR3 is TGTGCCAGCAGCGTCGACAGTGCGTCCTACGAGCAGTACTTC. Translating it yields CASSVDSASYEQYF. Supplemented by reference TRBV9 and TRBJ2-7, the full variable domain reads DSGVTQTPKHLITATGQRVTLRCSPRSGDLSVYWYQQSLDQGLQFLIQYYNGEERAKGNILERFSAQQFPDLHSELNLSSLELGDSALYFCASSVDSASYEQYFGPGTRLTVT.

This clone was detected only once. The chain has TRBV19 and TRBJ2-7; 9 nucleotides agree with TRBD1. J was trimmed by 6 bases and V by 5 bases; bases with no gene match: 11. There are 15 residues in the CDR3. Germline V gives CDR1 LNHDA, CDR2 SQIVND (reference sequence). The CDR3 bases are TGTGCCAGTAGTTCCATCCGGGACAGGGTCTTCGAGCAGTACTTC. This translates into CASSSIRDRVFEQYF.

The DNA for the CDR3 is TGTGCCAGCAGTGAAAGAGTAAACAATGAGCAGTTCTTC. Translating gives CASSERVNNEQFF. The chain links TRBV6-1 to TRBJ2-1, with D unresolved. The CDR3 runs to 13 residues. With 2 bases removed from V and 5 bases from J, the gap between germline ends came to 7 bases. Germline V gene data show CDR1 as MNHNS and CDR2 as SASEGT.

This sequence joins TRBV18 and TRBJ2-5; 7 bases agree with TRBD1. The CDR3 length is 14 residues. Germline V gene sequence: CDR1 KGHSH, CDR2 LQKENI. J lost 3 bases, V lost 6 bases, and 7 bases had no gene match. The CDR3 nucleotides read TGTGCCAGCTCCCCTGGGACAGTAAAAGAGACCCAGTACTTC. Translation gives CASSPGTVKETQYF.

V and J are TRBV6-6 and TRBJ1-2; 7 bases align to TRBD1. This CDR3 contains 14 residues. V lost 7 bases and J lost 8; bases outside the gene matches: 13. Germline V gene sequence: CDR1 MNHNY, CDR2 SVGAGI (reference sequence). Here the CDR3 reads CASTTGTASRGYTF. CDR3 nucleotides: TGTGCCAGCACAACCGGGACAGCCAGCCGAGGCTACACCTTC.

This chain joins TRBV4-3 and TRBJ1-5, with D tentatively TRBD1 (5 bases). The CDR3 is 15 amino acids. Trimming cost V 2 bases and J 7 bases, with 15 bases left between them. Germline V gene data show CDR1 as LGHNA and CDR2 as YSLEER. Here the CDR3 reads CASSQRRGTQQPQHF. CDR3 coding DNA: TGCGCCAGCAGCCAACGTCGGGGGACGCAGCAGCCCCAGCATTTT.